This T cell receptor (beta chain) was observed in a study of cytomegalovirus exposure and HLA in healthy donors. Whole-study results and caveats: TCR beta chain V- and J-gene trimming was linked, in a later analysis, to a missense variant in DCLRE1C. Rarity held for most TCR sequences, but there were some public TCRs that occurred in many donors. The study recorded 150 to 200 TCR beta chains that were cytomegalovirus-associated.

Remarks on this clone: Its matching antigen is unknown.

Both 60 Vbeta primers and 13 Jbeta primers went into the PCR. The authors' processing: There were about 80 million unique TCR beta chains by a later count, and 10 million to 12 million of them were shared. Libraries were prepared by immunoSEQ multiplex PCR; TCRdb keeps only in-frame clonotypes and omits some of them. The V and J calls and clone size come from that table; D and trimming were worked out from the DNA. This table holds about 160,000 clones, approximately 80% found once. Germline assignment: CDR1 LNHDA and CDR2 SQIVND (reference sequence). This CDR3 spans 15 amino acids. V lost 2 bases, J lost 5 bases, and 13 bases lay in between.

The TCR sequence derives from a male donor in good health and CMV-seronegative. Sequenced sample: PBMCs. The rearrangement links TRBV19 to TRBJ1-5, with D perhaps matching TRBD1 (5 bases). CDR3 protein: CASSIFTGAHQPQHF. CDR3 in DNA: TGTGCCAGTAGTATATTTACTGGGGCCCATCAGCCCCAGCATTTT.